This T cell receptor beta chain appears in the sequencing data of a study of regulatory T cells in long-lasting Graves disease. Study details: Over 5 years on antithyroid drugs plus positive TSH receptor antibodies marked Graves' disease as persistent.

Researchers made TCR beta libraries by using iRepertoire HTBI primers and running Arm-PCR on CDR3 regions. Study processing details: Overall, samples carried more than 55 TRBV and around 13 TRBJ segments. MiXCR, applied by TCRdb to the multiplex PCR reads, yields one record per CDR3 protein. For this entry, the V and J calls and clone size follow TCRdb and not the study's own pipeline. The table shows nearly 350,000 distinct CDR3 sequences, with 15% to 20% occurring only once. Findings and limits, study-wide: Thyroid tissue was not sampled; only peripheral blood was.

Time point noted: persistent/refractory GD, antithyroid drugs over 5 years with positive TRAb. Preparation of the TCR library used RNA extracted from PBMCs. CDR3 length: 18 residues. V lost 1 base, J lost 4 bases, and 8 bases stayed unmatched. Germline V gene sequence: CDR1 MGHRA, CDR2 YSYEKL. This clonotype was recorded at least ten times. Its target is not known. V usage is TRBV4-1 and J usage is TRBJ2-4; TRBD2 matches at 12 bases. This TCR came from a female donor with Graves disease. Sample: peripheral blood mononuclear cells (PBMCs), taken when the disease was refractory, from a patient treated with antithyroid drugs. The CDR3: CASSQGELAGGPKNIQYF. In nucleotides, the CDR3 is TGCGCCAGCAGCCAAGGGGAGCTAGCGGGGGGGCCAAAAAACATTCAGTACTTC.